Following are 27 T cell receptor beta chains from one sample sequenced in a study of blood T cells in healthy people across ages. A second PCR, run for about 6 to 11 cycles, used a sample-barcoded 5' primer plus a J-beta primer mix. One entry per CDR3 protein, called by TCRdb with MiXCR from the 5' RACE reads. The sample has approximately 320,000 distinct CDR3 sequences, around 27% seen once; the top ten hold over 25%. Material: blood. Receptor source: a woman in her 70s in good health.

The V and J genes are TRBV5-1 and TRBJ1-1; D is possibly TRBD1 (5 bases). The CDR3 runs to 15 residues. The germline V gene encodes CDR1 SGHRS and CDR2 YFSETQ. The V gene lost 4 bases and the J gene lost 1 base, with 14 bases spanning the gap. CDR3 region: CASSERAGRNTEAFF. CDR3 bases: TGCGCCAGCAGCGAGAGGGCAGGGAGGAACACTGAAGCTTTCTTT. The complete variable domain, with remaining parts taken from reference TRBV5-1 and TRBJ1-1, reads KAGVTQTPRYLIKTRGQQVTLSCSPISGHRSVSWYQQTPGQGLQFLFEYFSETQRNKGNFPGRFSGRQFSNSRSEMNVSTLELGDSALYLCASSERAGRNTEAFFGQGTRLTVV.

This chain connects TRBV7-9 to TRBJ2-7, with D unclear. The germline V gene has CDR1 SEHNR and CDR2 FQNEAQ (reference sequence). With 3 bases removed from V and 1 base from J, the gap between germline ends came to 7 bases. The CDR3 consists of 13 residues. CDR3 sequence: CASSFDRSYEQYF. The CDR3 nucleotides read TGTGCCAGCAGCTTTGATCGTTCCTACGAGCAGTACTTC.

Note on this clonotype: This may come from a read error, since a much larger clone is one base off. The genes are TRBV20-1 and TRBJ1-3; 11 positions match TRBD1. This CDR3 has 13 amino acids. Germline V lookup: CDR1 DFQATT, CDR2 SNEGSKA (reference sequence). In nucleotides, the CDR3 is TGCAATGGCCTGGGACAGGGGGAAAACACCATATATTTT. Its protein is CNGLGQGENTIYF.

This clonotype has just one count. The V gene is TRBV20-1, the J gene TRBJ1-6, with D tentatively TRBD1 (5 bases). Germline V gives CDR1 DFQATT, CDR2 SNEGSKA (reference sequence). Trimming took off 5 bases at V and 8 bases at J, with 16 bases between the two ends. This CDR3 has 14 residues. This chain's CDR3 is CSACQAGGDSPLHF. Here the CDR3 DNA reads TGCAGTGCTTGCCAGGCGGGAGGGGATTCACCCCTCCACTTT.

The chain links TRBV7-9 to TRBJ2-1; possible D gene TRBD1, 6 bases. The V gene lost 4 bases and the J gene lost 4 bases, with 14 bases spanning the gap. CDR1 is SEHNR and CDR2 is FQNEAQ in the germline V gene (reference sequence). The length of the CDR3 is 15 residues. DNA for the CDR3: TGTGCCAGCAGCTCACAGGGTCTGGAGTACAATGAGCAGTTCTTC. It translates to CASSSQGLEYNEQFF.

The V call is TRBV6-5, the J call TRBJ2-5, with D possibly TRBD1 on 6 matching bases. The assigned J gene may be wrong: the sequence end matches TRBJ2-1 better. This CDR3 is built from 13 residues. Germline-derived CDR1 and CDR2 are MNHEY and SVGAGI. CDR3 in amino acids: CASSYSNRAEQFF. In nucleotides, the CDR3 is TGTGCCAGCAGTTACTCGAACAGGGCCGAGCAGTTCTTC.

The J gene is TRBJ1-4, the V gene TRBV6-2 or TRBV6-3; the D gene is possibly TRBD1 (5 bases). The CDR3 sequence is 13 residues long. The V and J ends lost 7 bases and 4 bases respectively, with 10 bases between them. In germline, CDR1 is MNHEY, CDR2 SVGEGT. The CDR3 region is CASKRGVNEKLFF. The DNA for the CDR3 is TGTGCCAGCAAACGGGGGGTTAATGAAAAACTGTTTTTT.

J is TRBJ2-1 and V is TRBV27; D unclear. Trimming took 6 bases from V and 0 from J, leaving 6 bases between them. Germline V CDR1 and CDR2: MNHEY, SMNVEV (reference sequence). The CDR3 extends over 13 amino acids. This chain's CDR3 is CASRPSSYNEQFF. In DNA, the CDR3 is TGTGCCAGCAGGCCTAGCTCCTACAATGAGCAGTTCTTC.

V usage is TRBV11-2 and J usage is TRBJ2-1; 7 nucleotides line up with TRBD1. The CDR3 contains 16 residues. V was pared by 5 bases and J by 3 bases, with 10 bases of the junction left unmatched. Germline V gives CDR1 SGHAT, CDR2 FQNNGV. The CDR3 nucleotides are TGTGCCAGCAGCCCCCGCGAGGGGGCGATCTACAATGAGCAGTTCTTC. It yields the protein CASSPREGAIYNEQFF.

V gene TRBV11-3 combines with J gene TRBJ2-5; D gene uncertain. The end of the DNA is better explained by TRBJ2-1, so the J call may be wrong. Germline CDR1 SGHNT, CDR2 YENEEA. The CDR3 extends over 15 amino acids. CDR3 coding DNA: TGTGCCAGCAGCGCAGTCGGGTCCCTCTCCAATGAGCAGTTCTTC. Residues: CASSAVGSLSNEQFF.

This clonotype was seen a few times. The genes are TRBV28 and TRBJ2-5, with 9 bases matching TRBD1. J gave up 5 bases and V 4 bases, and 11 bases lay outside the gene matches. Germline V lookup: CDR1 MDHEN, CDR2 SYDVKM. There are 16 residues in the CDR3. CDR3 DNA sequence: TGTGCCAGCAGTTCGGAGATTACAGGGGGCTGGGAGACCCAGTACTTC. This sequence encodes CASSSEITGGWETQYF.

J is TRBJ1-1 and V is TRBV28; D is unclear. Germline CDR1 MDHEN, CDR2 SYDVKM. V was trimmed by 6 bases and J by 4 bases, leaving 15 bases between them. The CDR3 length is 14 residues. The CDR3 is CASSETGSVTEAFF. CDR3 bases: TGTGCCAGCAGCGAGACTGGGTCAGTCACTGAAGCTTTCTTT.

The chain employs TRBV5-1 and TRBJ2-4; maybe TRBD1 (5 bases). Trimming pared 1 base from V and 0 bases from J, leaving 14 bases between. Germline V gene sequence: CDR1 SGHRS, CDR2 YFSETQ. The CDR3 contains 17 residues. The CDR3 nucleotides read TGCGCCAGCAGCTTGAGCAGGGCTACGGGAGCCAAAAACATTCAGTACTTC. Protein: CASSLSRATGAKNIQYF.

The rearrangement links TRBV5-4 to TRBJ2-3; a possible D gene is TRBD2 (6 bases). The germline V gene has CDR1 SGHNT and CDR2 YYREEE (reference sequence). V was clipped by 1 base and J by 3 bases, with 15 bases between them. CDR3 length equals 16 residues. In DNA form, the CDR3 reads TGTGCCAGCAGCTTGAGCGCGGGAAAGGGGACAGATACGCAGTATTTT. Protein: CASSLSAGKGTDTQYF.

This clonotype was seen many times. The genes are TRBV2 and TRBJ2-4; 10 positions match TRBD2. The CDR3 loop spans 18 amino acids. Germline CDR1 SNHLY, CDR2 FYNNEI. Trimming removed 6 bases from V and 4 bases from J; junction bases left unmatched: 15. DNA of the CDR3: TGTGCCAGCAGGGCGGGGGCTAGCGGGAGAGATAAGAAAAACATTCAGTACTTC. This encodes CASRAGASGRDKKNIQYF.

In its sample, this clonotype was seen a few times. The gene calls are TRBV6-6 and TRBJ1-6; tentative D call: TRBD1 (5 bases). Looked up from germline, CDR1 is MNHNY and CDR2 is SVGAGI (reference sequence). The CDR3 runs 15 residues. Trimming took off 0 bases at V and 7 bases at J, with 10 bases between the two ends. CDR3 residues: CASSYSTGTNSPLHF. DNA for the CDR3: TGTGCCAGCAGTTACTCAACCGGGACCAATTCACCCCTCCACTTT.

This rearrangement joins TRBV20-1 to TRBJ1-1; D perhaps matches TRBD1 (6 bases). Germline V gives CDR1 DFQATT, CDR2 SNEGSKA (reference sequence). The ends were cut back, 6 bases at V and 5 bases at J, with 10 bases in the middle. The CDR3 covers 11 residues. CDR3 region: CSAQDSTEAFF. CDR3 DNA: TGCAGTGCCCAGGACAGTACTGAAGCTTTCTTT.

CDR3 sequence: CASSWGPRNTEAFF. In DNA, the CDR3 is TGCGCCAGCAGCTGGGGACCGCGGAACACTGAAGCTTTCTTT. V usage is TRBV5-1 and J usage is TRBJ1-1; possible D gene TRBD1, 5 bases. This CDR3 is 14 amino acids long. Between the trimmed V and J ends, which lost 3 bases and 1 base, there was a span of 10 bases. Germline CDR1 reads SGHRS; CDR2 reads YFSETQ.

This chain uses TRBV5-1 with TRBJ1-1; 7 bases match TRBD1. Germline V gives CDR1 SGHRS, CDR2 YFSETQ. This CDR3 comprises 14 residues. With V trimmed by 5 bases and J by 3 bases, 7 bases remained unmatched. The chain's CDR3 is CASSQDREDTEAFF. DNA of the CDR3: TGCGCCAGCAGTCAAGACAGGGAGGACACTGAAGCTTTCTTT.

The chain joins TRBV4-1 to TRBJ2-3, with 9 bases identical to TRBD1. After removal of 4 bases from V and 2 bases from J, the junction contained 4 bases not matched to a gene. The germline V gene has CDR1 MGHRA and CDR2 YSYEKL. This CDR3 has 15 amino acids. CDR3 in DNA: TGCGCCAGCAGCCCGCGACAGGGGGACACAGATACGCAGTATTTT. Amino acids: CASSPRQGDTDTQYF.

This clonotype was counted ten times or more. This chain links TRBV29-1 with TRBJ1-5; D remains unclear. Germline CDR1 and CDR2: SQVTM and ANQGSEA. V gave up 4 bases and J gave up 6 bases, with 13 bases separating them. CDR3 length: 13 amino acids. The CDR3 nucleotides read TGCAGCGTTGGGGCTACCGATGCTCAGCCCCAGCATTTT. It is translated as CSVGATDAQPQHF.

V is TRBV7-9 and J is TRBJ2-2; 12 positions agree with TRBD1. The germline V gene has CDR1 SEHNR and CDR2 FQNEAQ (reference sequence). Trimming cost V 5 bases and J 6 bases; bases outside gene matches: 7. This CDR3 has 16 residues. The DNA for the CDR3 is TGTGCCAGCAGCCCACCGGGACAGGGGGCGTCCGGGGAGCTGTTTTTT. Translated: CASSPPGQGASGELFF.

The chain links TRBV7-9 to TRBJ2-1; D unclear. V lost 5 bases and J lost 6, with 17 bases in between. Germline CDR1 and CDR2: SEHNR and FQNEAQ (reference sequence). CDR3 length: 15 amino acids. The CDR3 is CASSPPGFAANEQFF. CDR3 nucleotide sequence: TGTGCCAGCAGCCCACCCGGGTTTGCCGCCAATGAGCAGTTCTTC.

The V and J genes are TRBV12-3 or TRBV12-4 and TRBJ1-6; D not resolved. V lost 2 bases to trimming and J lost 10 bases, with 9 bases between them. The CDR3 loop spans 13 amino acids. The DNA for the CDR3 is TGTGCCAGCAGTTTAAGTTCGCAATCACCCCTCCACTTT. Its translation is CASSLSSQSPLHF.

DNA of the CDR3: TGTGCCAGCAGTGGCCTTTCAGGGGTCGTCAACGAGCAGTACTTC. The encoded protein is CASSGLSGVVNEQYF. The chain combines TRBV6-2 or TRBV6-3 with TRBJ2-5; possibly TRBD1 for D (6 bases). The DNA end is more similar to TRBJ2-7, so the J call may be wrong. Germline values: CDR1 MNHEY, CDR2 SVGEGT. This CDR3 has 15 residues.

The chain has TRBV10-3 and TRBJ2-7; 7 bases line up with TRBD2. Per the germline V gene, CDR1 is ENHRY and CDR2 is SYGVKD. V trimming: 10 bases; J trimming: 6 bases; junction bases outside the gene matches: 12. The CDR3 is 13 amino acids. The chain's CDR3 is CATLAAQYGEQYF. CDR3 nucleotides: TGTGCCACCCTAGCGGCCCAGTATGGCGAGCAGTACTTC.

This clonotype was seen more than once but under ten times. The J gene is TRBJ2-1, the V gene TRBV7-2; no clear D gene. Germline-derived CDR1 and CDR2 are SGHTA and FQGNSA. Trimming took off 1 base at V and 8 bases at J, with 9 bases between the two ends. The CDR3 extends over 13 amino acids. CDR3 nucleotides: TGTGCCAGCAGCTTAGAAGTTTCCCATGAGCAGTTCTTC. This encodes CASSLEVSHEQFF.